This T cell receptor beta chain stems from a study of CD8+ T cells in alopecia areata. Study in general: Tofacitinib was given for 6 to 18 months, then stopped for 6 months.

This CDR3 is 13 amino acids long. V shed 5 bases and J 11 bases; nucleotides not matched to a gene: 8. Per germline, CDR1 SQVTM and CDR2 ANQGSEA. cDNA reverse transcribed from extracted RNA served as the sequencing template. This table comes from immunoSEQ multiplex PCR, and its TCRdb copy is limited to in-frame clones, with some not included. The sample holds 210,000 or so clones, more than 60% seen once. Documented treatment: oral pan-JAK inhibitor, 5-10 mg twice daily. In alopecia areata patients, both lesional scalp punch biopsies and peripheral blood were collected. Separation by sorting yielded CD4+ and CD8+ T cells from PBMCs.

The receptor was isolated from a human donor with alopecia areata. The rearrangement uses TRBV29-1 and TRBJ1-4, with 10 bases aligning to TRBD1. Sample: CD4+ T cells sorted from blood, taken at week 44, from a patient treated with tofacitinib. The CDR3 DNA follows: TGCAGCGTTTTCGGGACAGGGGAGGAGAAACTGTTTTTT. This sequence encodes CSVFGTGEEKLFF.